These T cell receptor beta chains were read from a single sample in a study of T-cell reconstitution after alpha-beta-depleted transplantation in children. Each CDR3 protein is one row after TCRdb ran MiXCR on the PCR reads. The data show about 580,000 distinct CDR3 sequences, with more than 20% seen just once and less than 15% held by the top ten. The specimen comprised PBMCs, mostly from graft donor cells, sampled 360 days after TCRalphabeta/CD19-depleted stem cell transplant. These receptors all stem from a boy under three years old who had a stem cell transplant for acute myeloid leukemia, so the T cells may come from the graft donor. Each CDR3 is given with its conserved first and last residue. The order of the fields is V gene, D gene, clone size, J gene, CDR3 DNA, CDR3 protein. D genes are given only for firm matches. Clone size is given for some rows only: seen once, a few or many times, or a class if the clone is expanded.

TRBV4-3	NA	few	TRBJ2-7	TGCGCCAGCAGCCAAGATTTGGGCAGGGCCTACGAGCAGTACTTC	CASSQDLGRAYEQYF
TRBV12-5	NA	few	TRBJ2-7	TGTGCTAGTGGTTTGGTCTCCGACAGAACCTACGAGCAGTACTTC	CASGLVSDRTYEQYF
TRBV2	TRBD2	many	TRBJ2-1	TGTGCCAGCAGTCCGACTAGCGCCTACAATGAGCAGTTCTTC	CASSPTSAYNEQFF
TRBV20-1	NA	many	TRBJ2-5	TGCAGTGCCGACGACACCCAAGAGACCCAGTACTTC	CSADDTQETQYF
TRBV28	NA	NA	TRBJ2-1	TGTGCCAGCAGTAACTATGAGCAGTTCTTC	CASSNYEQFF
TRBV5-1	NA	few	TRBJ1-1	TGCGCCAGCAGCTTTCCGGACGGGAGCACTGAAGCTTTCTTT	CASSFPDGSTEAFF
TRBV4-2	TRBD2	NA	TRBJ2-2	TGTGCCAGCAGTCCCGAAGCGGGGGGTACCGGGGAGCTGTTTTTT	CASSPEAGGTGELFF
TRBV27	TRBD1	NA	TRBJ1-5	TGTGCCAGCAGACAGGGGGATAGCAATCAGCCCCAGCATTTT	CASRQGDSNQPQHF
TRBV5-1	TRBD1	many	TRBJ1-1	TGCGCCAGCAGCTGGACTCAGGGGGCGCCGAACACTGAAGCTTTCTTT	CASSWTQGAPNTEAFF
TRBV27	NA	few	TRBJ2-2	TGTGCCAGCACGCAGGGAGGGGGAACCGGGGAGCTGTTTTTT	CASTQGGGTGELFF
TRBV12-3/TRBV12-4	NA	few	TRBJ1-2	TGTGCCAGCAGCCCTACTAAGTCCTATGGCTACACCTTC	CASSPTKSYGYTF
TRBV29-1	NA	NA	TRBJ2-2	TGCAGCGTTGAAGATGCCGGGGCCGGGGAGCTGTTTTTT	CSVEDAGAGELFF
TRBV6-5	NA	NA	TRBJ2-2	TGTGCCAGCAGTTGCCACTTCACCGGGGAGCTGTTTTTT	CASSCHFTGELFF
TRBV6-6	NA	NA	TRBJ1-1	TGTGCCACCGGAGGGGGGTACACTGAAGCTTTCTTT	CATGGGYTEAFF
TRBV20-1	NA	many	TRBJ1-5	TGCAGTGCTAGAGGGGGGGTTCAGGAAGACCAGCCCCAGCATTTT	CSARGGVQEDQPQHF
TRBV19	NA	NA	TRBJ2-1	TGTGCCAGTAGTATACGGGAAGGGGAAGGGCAGTTCTTC	CASSIREGEGQFF
TRBV4-3	TRBD2	NA	TRBJ2-1	TGCGCCAGCAGCCAATCTACTAGCGGGGGGACCAATGAGCAGTTCTTC	CASSQSTSGGTNEQFF
TRBV10-3	NA	few	TRBJ1-1	TGTGCCATCAGTGAGTCAGGGATCGGGGCTTTCTTT	CAISESGIGAFF
TRBV6-5	TRBD2	NA	TRBJ2-1	TGTGCCAGCAGTTACGTAGCGGGGGGGATTTACAATGAGCAGTTCTTC	CASSYVAGGIYNEQFF
TRBV5-1	NA	NA	TRBJ2-5	TGCGCCAGCAGCTTGGGGTTCACGGGCGAGACCCAGTACTTC	CASSLGFTGETQYF
TRBV20-1	NA	NA	TRBJ2-5	TGCAGTGCTAGAGGCACTAGAAACCAAGAGCCCCAGTACTTC	CSARGTRNQEPQYF
TRBV6-2/TRBV6-3	NA	few	TRBJ2-1	TGTGCCAGCACAATGGGAAATGAGCAGTTCTTC	CASTMGNEQFF
TRBV28	TRBD1	few	TRBJ2-2	TGTGCCAGCAGCCGGGGACAGGGAAACGGGGAGCTGTTTTTT	CASSRGQGNGELFF
TRBV5-6	TRBD1	NA	TRBJ1-5	TGTGCCAGCAGCTTTTCCCCTAGGACAGGACGAGATCAGCCCCAGCATTTT	CASSFSPRTGRDQPQHF
TRBV29-1	NA	NA	TRBJ1-1	TGCAGCGTTGAGAGGGGGGACAACACTGAAGCTTTCTTT	CSVERGDNTEAFF
TRBV12-3/TRBV12-4	NA	few	TRBJ1-4	TGTGCCAGCAGCCATAAGGGAAGGGAAAAACTGTTTTTT	CASSHKGREKLFF
TRBV20-1	NA	NA	TRBJ2-1	TGCAGTGCTAGAGAGACTTTGAGCTCCTACAATGAGCAGTTCTTC	CSARETLSSYNEQFF
TRBV27	TRBD1	once	TRBJ2-4	TGTGCCAGCAGCAGTACAGGGGGCTTCGTCAACATTCAGTACTTC	CASSSTGGFVNIQYF
TRBV29-1	NA	many	TRBJ2-1	TGCAGCGTTGTCCCCGGGACTGATGGTGGTCAGTTCTTC	CSVVPGTDGGQFF
TRBV4-1	NA	many	TRBJ2-2	TGCGCCAGCAGTCCATTCGGGTGGCACAGAAGCACCGGGGAGCTGTTTTTT	CASSPFGWHRSTGELFF
TRBV4-3	TRBD2	few	TRBJ2-1	TGCGCCAGCAGCCAAGATCTTACTAGCGGGGGGATTAATGAGCAGTTCTTC	CASSQDLTSGGINEQFF
TRBV29-1	TRBD1	few	TRBJ1-2	TGCAGCGTTTGGGCAGGGGGCTATGGCTACACCTTC	CSVWAGGYGYTF
TRBV12-5	NA	few	TRBJ2-1	TGTGCTAGTGGTTTGGATTATTTGGGGGTTTACAATGAGCAGTTCTTC	CASGLDYLGVYNEQFF
TRBV4-3	NA	NA	TRBJ2-1	TGCGCCAGCAGCCAAGATGAAGCCGGCCAGCGGCAGTTCTTC	CASSQDEAGQRQFF
TRBV2	NA	NA	TRBJ1-4	TGTGCCAGCAAGACGCCCCGCCTCGTCCGAAAACTGTTTTTT	CASKTPRLVRKLFF
TRBV21-1	NA	NA	TRBJ2-1	TGTGCCAGCGATGTTTCGACAGGGAAGTGGAATGAGCAGTTCTTC	CASDVSTGKWNEQFF
TRBV12-3/TRBV12-4	NA	many	TRBJ2-1	TGTGCCAGCAGGGCATCATTGGAGGGTTACAATGAGCAGTTCTTC	CASRASLEGYNEQFF
TRBV29-1	TRBD1	many	TRBJ2-7	TGCAGCGTTCACGCAGGGGGCTCCTACGAGCAGTACTTC	CSVHAGGSYEQYF
TRBV6-1	NA	NA	TRBJ2-2	TGTGCCAGCAGACAGACAGGGAACACCGGGGAGCTGTTTTTT	CASRQTGNTGELFF
TRBV25-1	TRBD1	few	TRBJ2-5	TGTGCCAGCAGTTCCCCTGCCAGGGGGCCGGACCAAGAGACCCAGTACTTC	CASSSPARGPDQETQYF
TRBV11-1	TRBD1	NA	TRBJ1-2	TGTGCCAGCAGCCGAACCCCGGGACAGAACTATGGCTACACCTTC	CASSRTPGQNYGYTF
TRBV6-6	NA	few	TRBJ2-2	TGTGCCAGCGTGGTCGACAGAACCGGGGAGCTGTTTTTT	CASVVDRTGELFF
TRBV29-1	NA	few	TRBJ1-1	TGCAGCGTTGCTCTGGGGGGGAACACTGAAGCTTTCTTT	CSVALGGNTEAFF
TRBV7-9	NA	NA	TRBJ2-4	TGTGCCGGGGGGGGCCAGGGAGCCAAAAACATTCAGTACTTC	CAGGGQGAKNIQYF
TRBV14	NA	few	TRBJ1-5	TGTGCCAGCAGCCCTGGGACACTTAATCTGTATAGCAATCAGCCCCAGCATTTT	CASSPGTLNLYSNQPQHF
TRBV29-1	TRBD1	once	TRBJ1-1	TGCAGCGTTGAAGATCTGGGACAGGGAACCGTATGGGCTTTCTTT	CSVEDLGQGTVWAFF
TRBV20-1	NA	NA	TRBJ2-3	TGCAGTGCTAGTGTACCTGAGACAGATACGCAGTATTTT	CSASVPETDTQYF
TRBV20-1	NA	many	TRBJ2-1	TGCAGTGCTGGGGCGGGCAGCTCCTACAATGAGCAGTTCTTC	CSAGAGSSYNEQFF
TRBV4-3	TRBD2	NA	TRBJ2-7	TGCGCCAGCAGCCAAGATACAAGCGGGGGTCCTGGGGAGCAGTACTTC	CASSQDTSGGPGEQYF